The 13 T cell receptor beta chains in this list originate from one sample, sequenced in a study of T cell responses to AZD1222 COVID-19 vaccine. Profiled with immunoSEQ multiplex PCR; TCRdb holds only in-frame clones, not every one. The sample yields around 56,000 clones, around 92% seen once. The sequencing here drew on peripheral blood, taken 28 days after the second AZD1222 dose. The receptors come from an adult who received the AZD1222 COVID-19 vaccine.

The CDR3 coding sequence is TGTGCCAGCAGCCCACGGTCATCCGGAGGGGGGCCCGGGGAGCTGTTTTTT. Translation: CASSPRSSGGGPGELFF. The V call is TRBV7-3, the J call TRBJ2-2, with D perhaps being TRBD1 or TRBD2 (6 bases each). The CDR3 totals 17 residues. Germline loops: CDR1 SGHTA, CDR2 FQGTGA. Trimming stripped 5 bases from V and 6 bases from J, with 22 bases between.

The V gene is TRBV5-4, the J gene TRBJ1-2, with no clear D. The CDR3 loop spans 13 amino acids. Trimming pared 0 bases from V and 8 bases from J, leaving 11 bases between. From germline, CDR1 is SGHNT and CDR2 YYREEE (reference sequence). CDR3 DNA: TGTGCCAGCAGCTTGGAGTCGGGAGGGGGCTACACCTTC. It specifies CASSLESGGGYTF.

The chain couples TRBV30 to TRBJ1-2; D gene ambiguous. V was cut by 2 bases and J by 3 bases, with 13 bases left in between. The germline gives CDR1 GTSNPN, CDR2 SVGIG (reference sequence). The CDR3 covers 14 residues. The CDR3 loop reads CAWSPSASYYGYTF. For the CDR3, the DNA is TGTGCCTGGAGTCCCTCCGCCAGCTACTATGGCTACACCTTC.

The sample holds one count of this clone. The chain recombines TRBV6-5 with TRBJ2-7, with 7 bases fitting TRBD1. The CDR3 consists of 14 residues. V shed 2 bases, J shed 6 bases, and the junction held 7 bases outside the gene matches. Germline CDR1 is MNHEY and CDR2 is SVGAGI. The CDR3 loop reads CASSYVGGLGEQYF. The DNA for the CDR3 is TGTGCCAGCAGTTACGTAGGGGGCTTGGGCGAGCAGTACTTC.

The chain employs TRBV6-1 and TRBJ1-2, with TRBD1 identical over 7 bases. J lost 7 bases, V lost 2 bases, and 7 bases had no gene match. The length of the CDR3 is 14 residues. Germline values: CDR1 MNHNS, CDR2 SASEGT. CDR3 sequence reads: CASSEHRGGRGYTF. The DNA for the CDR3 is TGTGCCAGCAGTGAACACAGGGGCGGACGTGGCTACACCTTC.

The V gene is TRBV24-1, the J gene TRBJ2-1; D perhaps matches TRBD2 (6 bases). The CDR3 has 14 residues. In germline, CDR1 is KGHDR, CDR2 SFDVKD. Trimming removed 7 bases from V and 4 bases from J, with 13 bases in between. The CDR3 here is CATRAGGEYNEQFF. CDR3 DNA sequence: TGTGCCACCAGGGCCGGGGGAGAGTACAATGAGCAGTTCTTC.

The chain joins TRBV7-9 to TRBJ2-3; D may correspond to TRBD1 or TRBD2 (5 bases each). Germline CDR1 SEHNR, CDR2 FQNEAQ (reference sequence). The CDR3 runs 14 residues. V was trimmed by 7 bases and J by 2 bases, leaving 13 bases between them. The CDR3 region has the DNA TGTGCCAGCATCGGGACCACGATCACAGATACGCAGTATTTT. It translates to CASIGTTITDTQYF.

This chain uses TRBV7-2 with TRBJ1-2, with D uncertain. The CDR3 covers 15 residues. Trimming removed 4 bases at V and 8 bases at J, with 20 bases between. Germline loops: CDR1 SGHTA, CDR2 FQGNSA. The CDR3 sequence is CASSSRALLYDGYTF. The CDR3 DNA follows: TGTGCCAGCAGCTCCCGGGCTCTACTCTATGACGGCTACACCTTC.

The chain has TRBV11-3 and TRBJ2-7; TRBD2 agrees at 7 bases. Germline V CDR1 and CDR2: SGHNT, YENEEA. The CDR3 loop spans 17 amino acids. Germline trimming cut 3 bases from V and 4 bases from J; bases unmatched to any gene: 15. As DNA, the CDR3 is TGTGCCAGCAGCTTTGGGATCATAGCGGGCGGGCGTTACGAGCAGTACTTC. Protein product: CASSFGIIAGGRYEQYF.

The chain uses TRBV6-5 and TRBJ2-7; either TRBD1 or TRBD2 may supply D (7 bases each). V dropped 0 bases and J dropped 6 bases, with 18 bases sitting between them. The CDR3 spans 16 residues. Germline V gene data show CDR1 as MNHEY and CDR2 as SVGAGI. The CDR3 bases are TGTGCCAGCAGTTACTCCCGGGGGAGGGGGCTTGTCGAGCAGTACTTC. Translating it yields CASSYSRGRGLVEQYF.

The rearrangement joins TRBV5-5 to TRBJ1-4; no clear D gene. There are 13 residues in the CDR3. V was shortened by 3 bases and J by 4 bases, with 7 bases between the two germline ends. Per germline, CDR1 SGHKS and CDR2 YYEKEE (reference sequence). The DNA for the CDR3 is TGTGCCAGCAGCTCCGGTCTTAATGAAAAACTGTTTTTT. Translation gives CASSSGLNEKLFF. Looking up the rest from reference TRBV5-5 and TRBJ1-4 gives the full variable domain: DAGVTQSPTHLIKTRGQQVTLRCSPISGHKSVSWYQQVLGQGPQFIFQYYEKEERGRGNFPDRFSARQFPNYSSELNVNALLLGDSALYLCASSSGLNEKLFFGSGTQLSVL.

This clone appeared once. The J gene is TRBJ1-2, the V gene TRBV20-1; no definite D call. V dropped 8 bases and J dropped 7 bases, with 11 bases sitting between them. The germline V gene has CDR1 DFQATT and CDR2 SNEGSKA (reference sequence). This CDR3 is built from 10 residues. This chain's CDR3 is CSPMDSGYTF. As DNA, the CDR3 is TGCAGTCCTATGGACTCTGGCTACACCTTC.

The CDR3 sequence is CAWNQGQGAEAFF. The CDR3 DNA sequence: TGTGCCTGGAACCAAGGACAGGGGGCTGAAGCTTTCTTT. This sequence joins TRBV30 and TRBJ1-1; 10 bases are a match to TRBD1. The CDR3 length is 13 residues. Germline assignment: CDR1 GTSNPN and CDR2 SVGIG (reference sequence). J gave up 6 bases and V 4 bases, and 5 bases lay outside the gene matches.